Below are 27 T cell receptor beta chains sequenced from a single sample in a study of spatial heterogeneity in lung cancer. This sample's time point: sample taken at primary tumor resection. One entry per CDR3 protein, called by TCRdb with MiXCR from the 5' RACE reads. Among 2,000 to 2,500 distinct CDR3 sequences, roughly 9.3% were seen once, and the ten largest hold around 20%. The sequenced sample was normal lung tissue next to the tumor, obtained at surgery. These receptors originate from a female donor with early-stage non-small cell lung cancer.

By its share, this clonotype is medium-sized. The chain couples TRBV19 to TRBJ2-5, with 9 bases lining up with TRBD1. This CDR3 comprises 14 residues. Germline V lookup: CDR1 LNHDA, CDR2 SQIVND (reference sequence). The J segment lost 1 base and the V segment lost 6 bases, leaving 3 bases of the junction unmatched. The CDR3 loop is CASRTGGSQETQYF. CDR3 in DNA: TGTGCCAGTAGGACAGGGGGAAGCCAAGAGACCCAGTACTTC.

Relative to its sample, this clonotype is medium-sized. CDR3 sequence: CASRRDSQDRTQYF. Here the CDR3 DNA reads TGTGCCAGCAGACGGGACAGCCAAGATCGTACGCAGTATTTT. This chain links TRBV6-2 or TRBV6-3 with TRBJ2-3; 7 bases are a match to TRBD1. Germline V gene lookup returns CDR1 MNHEY and CDR2 SVGEGT. This CDR3 is 14 amino acids long. The junction had 11 bases not matched to a gene; V was cut back by 6 bases and J by 8 bases.

The chain combines TRBV5-1 with TRBJ1-1; D remains unclear. The CDR3 extends over 14 amino acids. Per the germline V gene, CDR1 is SGHRS and CDR2 is YFSETQ. The V end lost 4 bases, the J end lost 8 bases, and 18 bases lay between the germline ends. The CDR3 loop is CASSQGLGPKEAFF. CDR3 DNA: TGCGCCAGCAGCCAAGGACTGGGCCCGAAAGAAGCTTTCTTT.

This clonotype is labeled medium-sized. The CDR3 loop reads CASSFGQSKEAFF. Here the CDR3 DNA reads TGCGCCAGCAGCTTTGGACAGTCCAAAGAGGCTTTCTTT. The genes are TRBV5-1 and TRBJ1-1; TRBD1 is a possible D gene (6 bases). This CDR3 is built from 13 residues. CDR1 and CDR2 from the germline V gene are SGHRS and YFSETQ. V shed 2 bases and J shed 11 bases, with 16 bases lying between them.

This clonotype is labeled medium-sized. The J gene is TRBJ2-5, the V gene TRBV7-6, with 8 bases matching TRBD2. CDR1 and CDR2 from the germline V gene are SGHVS and FNYEAQ. V was pared by 8 bases and J by 5 bases, with 7 bases of the junction left unmatched. The CDR3 spans 13 residues. The CDR3 sequence: CASSGGGWETQYF. DNA of the CDR3: TGTGCCAGCTCCGGGGGGGGCTGGGAGACCCAGTACTTC.

This clonotype was seen more than once but under ten times. The V and J genes are TRBV7-3 and TRBJ2-7; a possible D gene is TRBD2 (6 bases). CDR3 length: 15 amino acids. CDR1 is SGHTA and CDR2 is FQGTGA in the germline V gene. The V end was cut by 5 bases, the J end by 2 bases, with 16 bases between. The CDR3 DNA reads as TGTGCCAGCAGCCCCGGGCGGGGCAGCGCCTACGAGCAGTACTTC. Amino acid sequence: CASSPGRGSAYEQYF.

This clonotype was seen more than once but under ten times. The chain is built from TRBV7-9 and TRBJ1-1; TRBD1 aligns across 10 bases. Germline V CDR1 and CDR2: SEHNR, FQNEAQ (reference sequence). The V gene end was trimmed by 6 bases and the J gene end by 1 base; junction bases not matched to a gene: 14. CDR3 length equals 18 residues. DNA of the CDR3: TGTGCCAGCAGTCATCTCACCGGGACAGGGGAGGGGAACACTGAAGCTTTCTTT. This encodes CASSHLTGTGEGNTEAFF. The variable domain in full, completed from reference TRBV7-9 and TRBJ1-1, reads DTGVSQNPRHKITKRGQNVTFRCDPISEHNRLYWYRQTLGQGPEFLTYFQNEAQLEKSRLLSDRFSAERPKGSFSTLEIQRTEQGDSAMYLCASSHLTGTGEGNTEAFFGQGTRLTVV.

This clonotype qualifies as medium-sized (0.01 to 0.1%). The V and J genes are TRBV4-2 and TRBJ2-2, with TRBD2 matching 10 bases. Per the germline V gene, CDR1 is LGHNA and CDR2 is YNFKEQ. After removal of 4 bases from V and 7 bases from J, the junction contained 12 bases not matched to a gene. This CDR3 has 17 amino acids. In DNA form, the CDR3 reads TGTGCCAGCAGCCCCGTGAGAGCGGGGGGGCCCGGCGGGGAGCTGTTTTTT. Protein: CASSPVRAGGPGGELFF.

Judged by abundance, this clonotype is medium-sized (0.01 to 0.1%). The chain links TRBV6-1 to TRBJ1-1, with 8 bases fitting TRBD1. V lost 4 bases, J lost 6 bases, and 4 bases stayed unmatched. The germline V gene encodes CDR1 MNHNS and CDR2 SASEGT. The CDR3 covers 13 residues. CDR3 region: CASSVDRGAEAFF. For the CDR3, the DNA is TGTGCCAGCAGTGTCGACAGGGGAGCTGAAGCTTTCTTT.

By share, this clonotype counts as large. The chain joins TRBV2 to TRBJ2-7; TRBD2 matches at 9 bases. Germline-derived CDR1 and CDR2 are SNHLY and FYNNEI. Unmatched junction bases numbered 7, after V lost 1 base and J lost 0 bases. This CDR3 has 17 residues. This CDR3 reads CASSEGLAGDSSYEQYF. The CDR3 nucleotides are TGTGCCAGCAGTGAAGGGTTAGCGGGAGATAGCTCCTACGAGCAGTACTTC.

In this sample, this clonotype is medium-sized. The V gene is TRBV9, the J gene TRBJ2-2, with no clear D. The CDR3 has 15 residues. V dropped 0 bases and J dropped 1 base, with 7 bases sitting between them. Per the germline V gene, CDR1 is SGDLS and CDR2 is YYNGEE. The CDR3 bases are TGTGCCAGCAGCGTAGATCCAGGGAACACCGGGGAGCTGTTTTTT. Translated, it gives CASSVDPGNTGELFF.

This clonotype is categorized as medium-sized. J is TRBJ2-7 and V is TRBV4-1, with TRBD2 matching 10 bases. J gave up 5 bases and V 4 bases, and 11 bases lay outside the gene matches. Germline CDR1 MGHRA, CDR2 YSYEKL. CDR3 length: 16 residues. Here the CDR3 reads CASSPGPLAGDDEQYF. CDR3 bases: TGCGCCAGCAGCCCCGGCCCTCTAGCGGGGGACGACGAGCAGTACTTC.

In its sample, this clonotype is medium-sized. The chain links TRBV12-3 or TRBV12-4 to TRBJ1-1; a weak D match, TRBD1 (5 bases). V lost 6 bases and J lost 3, with 14 bases in between. The CDR3 spans 14 residues. Here the CDR3 reads CASSTGGTHTEAFF. The CDR3 DNA reads as TGTGCCAGCAGCACTGGCGGGACTCACACTGAAGCTTTCTTT.

Relative to its sample, this clonotype is medium-sized. The chain recombines TRBV7-6 with TRBJ2-7, with a tentative D call TRBD1 (6 bases). Germline V gives CDR1 SGHVS, CDR2 FNYEAQ. The CDR3 runs 16 residues. Trimming pared 1 base from V and 7 bases from J, leaving 20 bases between. CDR3 sequence: CASSLGGPVTVNEQYF. DNA for the CDR3: TGTGCCAGCAGCTTAGGGGGGCCCGTGACAGTAAATGAGCAGTACTTC.

By sample share, this clonotype is medium-sized. V and J are TRBV20-1 and TRBJ1-4; 8 bases match TRBD1. The CDR3 length is 15 residues. Germline CDR1 is DFQATT and CDR2 is SNEGSKA (reference sequence). The V segment lost 6 bases and the J segment 0 bases; nucleotides outside the gene matches: 6. The CDR3 sequence: CSARGQLATNEKLFF. In nucleotides, the CDR3 is TGCAGTGCCAGGGGGCAGCTTGCAACTAATGAAAAACTGTTTTTT.

The sample holds a few counts of this clonotype. This chain joins TRBV7-9 and TRBJ1-6, with unresolved D. From germline, CDR1 is SEHNR and CDR2 FQNEAQ (reference sequence). CDR3 size: 13 residues. The V gene lost 2 bases and the J gene lost 10 bases, with 9 bases spanning the gap. The CDR3 region has the DNA TGTGCCAGCAGCTTACTGGAGCGGTCACCCCTCCACTTT. It specifies CASSLLERSPLHF.

The V gene is TRBV29-1, the J gene TRBJ2-5; 12 nucleotides agree with TRBD1. The CDR3 runs 13 residues. J lost 5 bases, V lost 7 bases, and 5 bases had no gene match. Looked up from germline, CDR1 is SQVTM and CDR2 is ANQGSEA. CDR3 loop: CSGGQGASETQYF. DNA of the CDR3: TGCAGCGGGGGACAGGGGGCTAGTGAGACCCAGTACTTC.

By share of the sample, this clonotype is medium-sized (0.01 to 0.1%). The CDR3 DNA reads as TGTGCCAGCAGCGCCCGGACAGGGGTAAGGTACGAGCAGTACTTC. Protein product: CASSARTGVRYEQYF. This chain connects TRBV7-8 to TRBJ2-7; 9 bases are a match to TRBD1. The CDR3 loop spans 15 amino acids. Losses at the gene ends were 5 bases for V and 4 bases for J; bases not matched to a gene: 9. Germline-derived CDR1 and CDR2 are SGHVS and FQNEAQ.

Judged by abundance, this clonotype is medium-sized. The J gene is TRBJ2-3, the V gene TRBV24-1, with a tentative D call TRBD2 (5 bases). V lost 3 bases and J lost 6, with 9 bases in between. This CDR3 region has 13 residues. Germline V gives CDR1 KGHDR, CDR2 SFDVKD. The CDR3 coding sequence is TGTGCCACCAGTGATGTGAGGGCCGATACGCAGTATTTT. Encoded protein: CATSDVRADTQYF.

This clonotype is categorized as medium-sized. The J gene is TRBJ1-1, the V gene TRBV12-3 or TRBV12-4; D is ambiguous. The V gene lost 8 bases and the J gene lost 7 bases, with 11 bases spanning the gap. The CDR3 totals 11 residues. Here the CDR3 reads CASGRGDEAFF. The CDR3 nucleotides read TGTGCCAGCGGTAGAGGTGATGAAGCTTTCTTT.

This clonotype is labeled medium-sized. The chain combines TRBV7-8 with TRBJ2-1, with 10 bases identical to TRBD2. J was trimmed by 5 bases and V by 3 bases; bases with no gene match: 7. Germline V gives CDR1 SGHVS, CDR2 FQNEAQ. The CDR3 spans 16 residues. The CDR3 here is CASSLWLAGADNEQFF. In DNA, the CDR3 is TGTGCCAGCAGCTTGTGGCTAGCGGGAGCAGACAATGAGCAGTTCTTC. Together with reference TRBV7-8 and TRBJ2-1, the CDR3 gives the full variable domain: GAGVSQSPRYKVAKRGQDVALRCDPISGHVSLFWYQQALGQGPEFLTYFQNEAQLDKSGLPSDRFFAERPEGSVSTLKIQRTQQEDSAVYLCASSLWLAGADNEQFFGPGTRLTVL.

This clonotype counts as medium-sized (0.01 to 0.1%). This chain links TRBV7-2 with TRBJ2-3, with 7 nucleotides matching TRBD2. Germline V lookup: CDR1 SGHTA, CDR2 FQGNSA. J was trimmed by 6 bases and V by 0 bases; bases with no gene match: 9. CDR3 length equals 16 residues. As DNA, the CDR3 is TGTGCCAGCAGCTTAGCGGGGGGTGGACTAGGGGATACGCAGTATTTT. Protein product: CASSLAGGGLGDTQYF.

This clonotype is medium-sized. This rearrangement joins TRBV6-2 or TRBV6-3 to TRBJ2-5; D is unresolved. Trimming took 2 bases from V and 2 from J, leaving 6 bases between them. Germline CDR1 MNHEY, CDR2 SVGEGT. This CDR3 has 13 residues. The CDR3 loop reads CASSYAYQETQYF. CDR3 DNA sequence: TGTGCCAGCAGTTACGCCTATCAAGAGACCCAGTACTTC.

V and J are TRBV18 and TRBJ2-5; D is undetermined. CDR1 KGHSH and CDR2 LQKENI come from the germline V gene. Between the trimmed V and J ends, which lost 3 bases and 5 bases, there was a span of 13 bases. CDR3 size: 14 residues. CDR3 sequence: CASSPSSERETQYF. The DNA for the CDR3 is TGTGCCAGCTCACCGTCCTCGGAGCGTGAGACCCAGTACTTC.

This clonotype occurred a few times. The chain is built from TRBV5-1 and TRBJ2-1; D may be TRBD1 (6 bases). CDR3 length: 16 amino acids. Germline V lookup: CDR1 SGHRS, CDR2 YFSETQ. The V end lost 0 bases, the J end lost 8 bases, and 18 bases lay between the germline ends. DNA for the CDR3: TGCGCCAGCAGCTTGGAGCCGGGACACCGCTCCGATGAGCAGTTCTTC. It codes for CASSLEPGHRSDEQFF. Supplemented by reference TRBV5-1 and TRBJ2-1, the full variable domain reads KAGVTQTPRYLIKTRGQQVTLSCSPISGHRSVSWYQQTPGQGLQFLFEYFSETQRNKGNFPGRFSGRQFSNSRSEMNVSTLELGDSALYLCASSLEPGHRSDEQFFGPGTRLTVL.

The chain employs TRBV4-2 and TRBJ2-1; 11 bases map to TRBD2. The germline gives CDR1 LGHNA, CDR2 YNFKEQ. This CDR3 comprises 16 residues. Trimming removed 2 bases from V and 5 bases from J; junction bases left unmatched: 5. CDR3 in amino acids: CASSQTSGSSNNEQFF. CDR3 bases: TGTGCCAGCAGCCAAACTAGCGGGAGTTCTAACAATGAGCAGTTCTTC.

This clonotype is termed medium-sized. The rearrangement uses TRBV10-2 and TRBJ2-3, with 10 bases fitting TRBD1. CDR3 size: 14 residues. The V gene's germline CDR1 is WSHSY and CDR2 SAAADI. Unmatched junction bases numbered 3, after V lost 5 bases and J lost 4 bases. The CDR3, as DNA: TGCGCCAGCAGTTACGGGACAGGGGCAGATACGCAGTATTTT. Translating it yields CASSYGTGADTQYF.